Listed below are T cell receptor beta chains from one sample, sequenced in a study of T-cell reconstitution after alpha-beta-depleted transplantation in children. A single record per CDR3 protein comes from TCRdb applying MiXCR to the PCR reads. The table records hundreds of thousands of distinct CDR3 sequences, approximately 20% of them present only once. The sample in question was PBMCs from the stem cell graft donor, obtained from the stem cell graft. The source is a human donor who donated a stem cell graft to a child with acute lymphoblastic leukemia. The conserved cysteine and the conserved F or W are not part of the CDR3 here. Fields, in order: V gene, J gene, CDR3 protein.

v_call: TRBV5-1
j_call: TRBJ2-2
cdr3_aa: ASSLIAGVSGELF

v_call: TRBV29-1
j_call: TRBJ2-1
cdr3_aa: SVVWGLAGVSNEQF

v_call: TRBV5-1
j_call: TRBJ2-1
cdr3_aa: ASSEGLAGFSSYNEQF

v_call: TRBV20-1
j_call: TRBJ2-1
cdr3_aa: SALGLAYNEQF

v_call: TRBV5-1
j_call: TRBJ2-5
cdr3_aa: ASRLGVDETQY

v_call: TRBV29-1
j_call: TRBJ2-5
cdr3_aa: SVHGREETQY

v_call: TRBV4-1
j_call: TRBJ2-1
cdr3_aa: ASSVYPRGQSYNEQF

v_call: TRBV7-9
j_call: TRBJ2-5
cdr3_aa: ASLLTGTRGETQY

v_call: TRBV20-1
j_call: TRBJ2-7
cdr3_aa: SASDRAAYEQY

v_call: TRBV7-6
j_call: TRBJ2-4
cdr3_aa: ASSSRPGASGLAKNIQY

v_call: TRBV6-1
j_call: TRBJ1-1
cdr3_aa: ASRINMHTEAF

v_call: TRBV12-3/TRBV12-4
j_call: TRBJ1-3
cdr3_aa: AGVSGNTIY

v_call: TRBV27
j_call: TRBJ1-1
cdr3_aa: ASSLNGLNTEAF